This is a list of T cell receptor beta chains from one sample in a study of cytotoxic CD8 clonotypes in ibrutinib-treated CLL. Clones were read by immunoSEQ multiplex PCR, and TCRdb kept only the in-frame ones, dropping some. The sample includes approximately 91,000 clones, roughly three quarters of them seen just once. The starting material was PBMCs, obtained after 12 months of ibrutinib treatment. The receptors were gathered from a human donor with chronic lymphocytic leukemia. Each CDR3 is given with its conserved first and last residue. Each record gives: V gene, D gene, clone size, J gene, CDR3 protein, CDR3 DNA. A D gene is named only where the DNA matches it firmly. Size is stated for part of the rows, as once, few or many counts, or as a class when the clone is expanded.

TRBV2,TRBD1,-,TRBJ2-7,CASFGTAIYEQYF,TGTGCCAGCTTCGGGACAGCAATTTACGAGCAGTACTTC
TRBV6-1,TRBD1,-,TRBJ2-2,CAGHRGSNTGELFF,TGTGCCGGCCACAGGGGGTCGAACACCGGGGAGCTGTTTTTT
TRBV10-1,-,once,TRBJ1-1,CASSGRPEAFF,TGCGCCAGCAGCGGGCGCCCTGAAGCTTTCTTT
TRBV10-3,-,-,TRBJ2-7,CAISGHREPYEQYF,TGTGCCATCAGTGGCCACAGGGAACCCTACGAGCAGTACTTC
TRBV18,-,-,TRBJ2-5,CASSPHEGPAQETQYF,TGTGCCAGCTCTCCTCACGAGGGCCCGGCCCAAGAGACCCAGTACTTC
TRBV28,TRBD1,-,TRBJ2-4,CASNPGGAGKNIQYF,TGTGCCAGCAACCCAGGGGGCGCCGGCAAAAACATTCAGTACTTC
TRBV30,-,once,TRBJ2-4,CAWAEDRGLAKNIQYF,TGTGCCTGGGCCGAGGATAGGGGACTAGCCAAAAACATTCAGTACTTC
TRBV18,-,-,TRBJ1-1,CASRVLNTEAFF,TGTGCCAGCCGCGTCTTGAACACTGAAGCTTTCTTT
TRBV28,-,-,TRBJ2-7,CASGTAPPYEQYF,TGTGCCAGCGGTACAGCTCCCCCCTACGAGCAGTACTTC
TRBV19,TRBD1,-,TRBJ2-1,CASSSPDRGLVEQFF,TGTGCCAGTAGCAGCCCGGACAGGGGGCTGGTTGAGCAGTTCTTC
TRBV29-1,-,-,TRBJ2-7,CSVAGTQTYEQYF,TGCAGCGTTGCAGGGACCCAGACCTACGAGCAGTACTTC
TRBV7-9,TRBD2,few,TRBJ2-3,CASSPGLAADTQYF,TGTGCCAGCAGCCCTGGACTAGCGGCAGATACGCAGTATTTT
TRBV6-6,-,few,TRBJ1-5,CASSAPNQPQHF,TGTGCCAGCAGTGCCCCCAATCAGCCCCAGCATTTT
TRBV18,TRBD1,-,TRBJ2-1,CASSRARDRVVVEQFF,TGTGCCAGCTCACGGGCCCGGGACAGGGTAGTGGTTGAGCAGTTCTTC
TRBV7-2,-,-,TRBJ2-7,CASSPGLHSYEQYF,TGTGCCAGCAGCCCGGGACTGCACTCCTACGAGCAGTACTTC
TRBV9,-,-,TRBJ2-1,CASSPPVSSYNEQFF,TGTGCCAGCAGCCCCCCCGTGAGCTCCTACAATGAGCAGTTCTTC
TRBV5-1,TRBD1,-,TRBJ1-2,CASSLGTGGGYTF,TGCGCCAGCAGCTTGGGGACAGGGGGAGGCTACACCTTC
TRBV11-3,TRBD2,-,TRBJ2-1,CASSLGSGGYNEQFF,TGTGCCAGCAGCTTAGGGTCCGGGGGGTACAATGAGCAGTTCTTC
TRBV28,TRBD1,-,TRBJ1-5,CASSLWAGTAGQPQHF,TGTGCCAGCAGTTTATGGGCAGGGACAGCTGGTCAGCCCCAGCATTTT
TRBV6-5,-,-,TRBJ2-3,CASSYGDQRTDTQYF,TGTGCCAGCAGTTATGGGGACCAACGCACAGATACGCAGTATTTT
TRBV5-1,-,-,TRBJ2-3,CASSGVGDTQYF,TGCGCCAGCAGCGGGGTGGGGGATACGCAGTATTTT
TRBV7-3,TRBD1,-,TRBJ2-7,CASSFGQGYEQYF,TGTGCCAGCAGCTTTGGACAGGGCTACGAGCAGTACTTC
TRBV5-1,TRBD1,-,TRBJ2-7,CASSLTGGPYEQYF,TGCGCCAGCAGCTTGACAGGGGGTCCCTACGAGCAGTACTTC
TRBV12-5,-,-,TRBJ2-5,CASAPGYQETQYF,TGTGCTAGTGCCCCGGGATACCAAGAGACCCAGTACTTC
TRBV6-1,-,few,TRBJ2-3,CASSAGLVRADTQYF,TGTGCCAGCAGCGCCGGACTTGTGAGGGCAGATACGCAGTATTTT
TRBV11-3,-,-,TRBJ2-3,CASSLDYASPHDTQYF,TGTGCCAGCAGCTTAGATTATGCTAGCCCGCACGATACGCAGTATTTT
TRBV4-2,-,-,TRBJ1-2,CASSQGGAAAGGYTF,TGTGCCAGCAGCCAAGGGGGGGCCGCCGCTGGTGGCTACACCTTC
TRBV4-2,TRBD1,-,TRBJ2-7,CASSHSVWTGEGEQYF,TGTGCCAGCAGCCATTCGGTGTGGACAGGGGAGGGGGAGCAGTACTTC
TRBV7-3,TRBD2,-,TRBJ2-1,CASSPRTSGNNEQFF,TGTGCCAGCAGCCCAAGGACTAGCGGAAACAATGAGCAGTTCTTC
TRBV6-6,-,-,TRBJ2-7,CASRPASSYEQYF,TGTGCCAGCAGACCAGCGAGCTCCTACGAGCAGTACTTC
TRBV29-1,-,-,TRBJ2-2,CSVVGNTGELFF,TGCAGCGTTGTGGGGAACACCGGGGAGCTGTTTTTT